This entry features one TCR beta chain sequence. What antigen it recognizes has not been identified. Coverage ceases 3 residues before the CDR3 finishes, and the germline J gene fills in the end. This sample stems from a study of T cell clonality in common variable immunodeficiency (dated by TCRdb to about 2015). The full study reports these points: Correlations between repertoire features and clinical complications were limited by patient heterogeneity within the CVID cohort. CVID subjects shared fewer TCRbeta clones with each other than healthy controls did (p < 0.0001). It was noted by the authors that sequencing of the repertoires of T cell subpopulations would be needed to clarify the cause of the increased clonality in CVID. CVID TCRbeta sequences reportedly showed fewer deletions and N-nucleotide insertions and lacked highly modified clones with 13 or more V deletions. Increased TCRbeta clonality was found in CVID subjects compared with healthy controls (t-test p = 0.018), with the increase being most characteristic of about a third of subjects. Despite equal DNA input, controls averaged around 87,000 unique sequences per sample versus about 31,547 in CVID samples.

Diagnosis of CVID followed standard criteria, namely serum IgG, IgA and/or IgM below the normal range together with specific antibody deficiency. There were around 45 subjects in the CVID group (29 male and 15 or so female), ranging in age from roughly 9 to 65 years, with a mean age of 40. Most CVID patients and most healthy controls were of Caucasian heritage. Replacement immunoglobulin therapy had been administered to all CVID subjects for at least one year at the time of study participation. No CVID subject was ill or taking immunomodulatory or immunosuppressive medication when blood was collected. From each donor, about 5 to 8.5 ml of heparinized peripheral whole blood was collected. Genomic DNA from adults with common variable immune deficiency (CVID) and from healthy adult controls was used to sequence TCRbeta CDR3 repertoires. Diluted blood was density-centrifuged over Hypaque 1077 or Ficoll-Paque to isolate peripheral blood mononuclear cells. Unsorted mononuclear cells served as the source of genomic DNA, which was extracted either by Qiagen column purification or by a centrifugation-based method.

For sequencing, equivalent amounts of genomic DNA were input from CVID and control samples. For every sample, a 60 bp segment covering the rearranged TCRbeta CDR3 region was amplified and then sequenced. TCRbeta amplification used the immunoSEQ assay, a bias-corrected multiplex PCR with high-throughput sequencing. The authors' pipeline ran thus. Every unique nucleotide sequence counted as a clone and was annotated with V, D and J genes, copy number and frequency. Sequences were labeled productive if in frame, and non-productive if out of frame or containing stop codons. As previously described, clonality was computed from Shannon's entropy. The predicted amino acid sequences of productive clones were used to derive mean CDR3 Kyte-Doolittle hydropathy. The R hclust function was used to hierarchically cluster scaled V gene usage with Manhattan distance and complete linkage. Sharing of clones by CDR3 amino acid sequence was evaluated through resampling of 12 repertoires per group over 100 rounds. The repertoires were searched for 70 published EBV-specific and approximately 250 published CMV-specific TCRbeta sequences. Analysis left out a couple of CVID samples that produced under 10,000 sequences, so roughly 45 CVID repertoires remained. TCRdb holds this immuneACCESS table with in-frame rearrangements only. Some clones are missing; in checked studies, unresolved V genes explain under half, and the rest has no known cause. The V and J calls and clone size are taken from that table; D and trimming were inferred from the DNA. In this sample the table shows tens of thousands of clones, and no singletons are among them. The top ten clonotypes cover less than 30% of the sample.

Taken from the germline V gene (reference sequence), the CDR1 and CDR2 loops are GTSNPN and SVGIG. The CDR3 starts with the cysteine, ends with the phenylalanine, and has 12 residues. The DNA has 27 bases, all within the CDR3, and is read from base 1. The sample was peripheral blood mononuclear cells. The chain is made from TRBV30 and TRBJ1-1, with the D gene call left open. This sequence was found in a human donor with common variable immunodeficiency. The CDR3 DNA, read in part, is TGTGCCTGGGGACGGACTTCCGCCGAA. It encodes CAWGRTSAE. The complete CDR3 sequence is CAWGRTSAEAFF.